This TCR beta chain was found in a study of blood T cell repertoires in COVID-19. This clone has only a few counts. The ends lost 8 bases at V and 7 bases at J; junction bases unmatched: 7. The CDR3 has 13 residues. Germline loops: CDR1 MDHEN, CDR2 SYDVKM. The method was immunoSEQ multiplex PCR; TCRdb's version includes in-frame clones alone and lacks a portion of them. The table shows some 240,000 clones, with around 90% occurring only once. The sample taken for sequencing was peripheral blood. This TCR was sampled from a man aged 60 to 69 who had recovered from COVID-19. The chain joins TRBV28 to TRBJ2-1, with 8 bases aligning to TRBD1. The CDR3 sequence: CASRQGLKNEQFF. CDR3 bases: TGTGCCAGCCGACAGGGGTTAAAAAATGAGCAGTTCTTC.